One sample yielded the 30 T cell receptor beta chains listed below, sequenced in a study of Ad26.COV2.S vaccination and SARS-CoV-2 variants. Measured with immunoSEQ multiplex PCR; TCRdb has only the in-frame clones, and not every one. Among more than 120,000 clones, about nine tenths were seen once, and the ten largest hold approximately 5%. The specimen comprised peripheral blood, sampled after recovery from COVID-19. The receptors derive from a human donor who had recovered from COVID-19.

The gene calls are TRBV5-6 and TRBJ2-7; TRBD2 is a possible D gene (5 bases). V shed 3 bases and J shed 0 bases, with 7 bases lying between them. CDR1 and CDR2 from the germline V gene are SGHDT and YYEEEE. The CDR3 is 13 amino acids. CDR3 region: CASSSGISYEQYF. In DNA, the CDR3 is TGTGCCAGCAGCTCCGGGATCTCCTACGAGCAGTACTTC. The full variable domain, in which reference TRBV5-6 and TRBJ2-7 provide the parts outside the CDR3, is DAGVTQSPTHLIKTRGQQVTLRCSPKSGHDTVSWYQQALGQGPQFIFQYYEEEERQRGNFPDRFSGHQFPNYSSELNVNALLLGDSALYLCASSSGISYEQYFGPGTRLTVT.

This sequence joins TRBV5-1 and TRBJ1-4, with D tentatively TRBD1 (5 bases). V gave up 4 bases and J gave up 11 bases, with 15 bases separating them. Germline CDR1 SGHRS, CDR2 YFSETQ. The CDR3 covers 13 residues. The CDR3: CASSDAGLGKLFF. CDR3 coding DNA: TGCGCCAGCAGCGATGCGGGGCTCGGGAAACTGTTTTTT.

This clone appeared once. The gene calls are TRBV28 and TRBJ2-3, with D unclear. V was cut by 4 bases and J by 3 bases, with 14 bases left in between. The length of the CDR3 is 15 residues. Germline V gives CDR1 MDHEN, CDR2 SYDVKM. This CDR3 is CASSSPVAITDTQYF. The CDR3 DNA follows: TGTGCCAGCAGTTCCCCCGTGGCGATAACAGATACGCAGTATTTT.

The gene calls are TRBV18 and TRBJ2-4, with 7 bases lining up with TRBD2. The V gene end was trimmed by 3 bases and the J gene end by 5 bases; junction bases not matched to a gene: 10. There are 16 residues in the CDR3. The germline CDR1 and CDR2 sequences are KGHSH and LQKENI. CDR3 nucleotides: TGTGCCAGCTCACCTCCCGGGGGGTATGTTGAAAACATTCAGTACTTC. Translating it yields CASSPPGGYVENIQYF.

The sample holds a few counts of this clone. The chain is built from TRBV25-1 and TRBJ2-7, with 7 positions matching TRBD1. This CDR3 region has 15 residues. After removal of 4 bases from V and 6 bases from J, the junction contained 12 bases not matched to a gene. CDR1 and CDR2 from the germline V gene are MGHDK and SYGVNS. CDR3 in amino acids: CASSANTGANREQYF. The CDR3 region has the DNA TGTGCCAGCAGTGCGAATACAGGGGCGAATCGCGAGCAGTACTTC.

This clone was counted once. The gene calls are TRBV11-2 and TRBJ2-2, with 11 bases matching TRBD2. The germline gives CDR1 SGHAT, CDR2 FQNNGV. Trimming removed 2 bases from V and 6 bases from J; junction bases left unmatched: 8. The CDR3 is 17 amino acids. The CDR3 protein is CASSLHALSGGAGELFF. CDR3 bases: TGTGCCAGCAGCTTACATGCCCTTAGCGGGGGGGCCGGGGAGCTGTTTTTT.

V usage is TRBV5-1 and J usage is TRBJ2-2; TRBD2 aligns across 8 bases. The CDR3 loop spans 16 amino acids. Germline V gene sequence: CDR1 SGHRS, CDR2 YFSETQ. The V gene end was trimmed by 2 bases and the J gene end by 5 bases; junction bases not matched to a gene: 8. The CDR3 loop reads CASSFTGGDYTGELFF. CDR3 in DNA: TGCGCCAGCAGCTTTACCGGGGGGGATTATACCGGGGAGCTGTTTTTT.

This chain joins TRBV7-6 and TRBJ2-4, with 9 bases matching TRBD1. Germline CDR1 and CDR2: SGHVS and FNYEAQ. The CDR3 extends over 16 amino acids. V shed 1 base and J 1 base; nucleotides not matched to a gene: 2. The CDR3 sequence: CASSLGTGAAKNIQYF. CDR3 bases: TGTGCCAGCAGCTTAGGGACAGGGGCTGCCAAAAACATTCAGTACTTC.

The V and J genes are TRBV4-3 and TRBJ2-7; 9 bases align to TRBD1. Germline values: CDR1 LGHNA, CDR2 YSLEER. The CDR3 is made up of 15 amino acids. The V segment lost 4 bases and the J segment 4 bases; nucleotides outside the gene matches: 8. CDR3 sequence reads: CASSPGQGLGYEQYF. The DNA for the CDR3 is TGCGCCAGCAGCCCTGGACAGGGGTTAGGGTACGAGCAGTACTTC.

The rearrangement links TRBV19 to TRBJ1-2; D is possibly TRBD1 (6 bases). The germline V and J ends were trimmed by 0 bases and 4 bases, with 12 bases remaining between them. The CDR3 has 15 amino acids. CDR1 LNHDA and CDR2 SQIVND come from the germline V gene (reference sequence). CDR3: CASSIEVTGTYGYTF. The CDR3 DNA reads as TGTGCCAGTAGTATAGAAGTGACAGGAACCTATGGCTACACCTTC. Looking up the rest from reference TRBV19 and TRBJ1-2 gives the full variable domain: DGGITQSPKYLFRKEGQNVTLSCEQNLNHDAMYWYRQDPGQGLRLIYYSQIVNDFQKGDIAEGYSVSREKKESFPLTVTSAQKNPTAFYLCASSIEVTGTYGYTFGSGTRLTVV.

This chain links TRBV6-2 or TRBV6-3 with TRBJ1-1; D call uncertain. V shed 6 bases and J shed 1 base, with 12 bases lying between them. This CDR3 region has 14 residues. Looked up from germline, CDR1 is MNHEY and CDR2 is SVGEGT. The CDR3 DNA is TGTGCCAGCAGCCCAGTCTCCCCGAACACTGAAGCTTTCTTT. Its protein product is CASSPVSPNTEAFF.

The chain couples TRBV18 to TRBJ2-1; D is perhaps TRBD1 (6 bases). Germline V gene sequence: CDR1 KGHSH, CDR2 LQKENI. The CDR3 has 13 amino acids. Trimming took off 2 bases at V and 5 bases at J, with 7 bases between the two ends. The CDR3 sequence: CASSPRQDNEQFF. The CDR3 nucleotides are TGTGCCAGCTCACCAAGACAGGACAATGAGCAGTTCTTC.

This clone was picked up one time. The chain is built from TRBV30 and TRBJ1-1; no clear D. The V end lost 3 bases, the J end lost 5 bases, and 13 bases lay between the germline ends. Germline V gene lookup returns CDR1 GTSNPN and CDR2 SVGIG (reference sequence). The CDR3 extends over 13 amino acids. The CDR3 sequence: CAWRMGGNTEAFF. The CDR3 bases are TGTGCCTGGAGGATGGGAGGGAATACTGAAGCTTTCTTT. The full variable domain, rest sourced from reference TRBV30 and TRBJ1-1, is SQTIHQWPATLVQPVGSPLSLECTVEGTSNPNLYWYRQAAGRGLQLLFYSVGIGQISSEVPQNLSASRPQDRQFILSSKKLLLSDSGFYLCAWRMGGNTEAFFGQGTRLTVV.

CDR3 in DNA: TGTGCCAGCAGAGGACAGGGAAATTCACCCCTCCACTTT. It encodes CASRGQGNSPLHF. The J gene is TRBJ1-6, the V gene TRBV6-5, with 8 bases that match TRBD1. This CDR3 contains 13 residues. Germline CDR1 and CDR2: MNHEY and SVGAGI. Losses at the gene ends were 6 bases for V and 7 bases for J; bases not matched to a gene: 2.

V and J are TRBV4-1 and TRBJ2-1; tentatively, D is TRBD2 (6 bases). V lost 5 bases and J 6 bases, leaving 17 bases between the germline ends. Germline lookup yields CDR1 MGHRA and CDR2 YSYEKL. There are 15 residues in the CDR3. The CDR3, as DNA: TGCGCCAGCAGCGCGGTAGGGGACTGGGGCAATGAGCAGTTCTTC. Translating gives CASSAVGDWGNEQFF.

The chain is built from TRBV19 and TRBJ1-5, with D tentatively TRBD1 (5 bases). Germline V gene sequence: CDR1 LNHDA, CDR2 SQIVND (reference sequence). With 1 base removed from V and 2 bases from J, the gap between germline ends came to 12 bases. This CDR3 has 16 residues. CDR3 nucleotides: TGTGCCAGTAGTATAGGCCGGGGGATTGGCAATCAGCCCCAGCATTTT. It specifies CASSIGRGIGNQPQHF.

The chain uses TRBV4-3 and TRBJ2-1, with 11 bases lining up with TRBD2. CDR3 length: 19 residues. Trimming cost V 1 base and J 0 bases; bases outside gene matches: 8. Germline values: CDR1 LGHNA, CDR2 YSLEER. This CDR3 reads CASSQGWLAGGNSYNEQFF. The CDR3 DNA follows: TGCGCCAGCAGCCAAGGGTGGCTAGCGGGGGGTAACTCCTACAATGAGCAGTTCTTC.

This clone was recorded once. The chain joins TRBV18 to TRBJ2-3; 8 nucleotides line up with TRBD1. The germline V gene encodes CDR1 KGHSH and CDR2 LQKENI. V shed 0 bases and J 3 bases; nucleotides not matched to a gene: 11. This CDR3 has 18 amino acids. CDR3 in DNA: TGTGCCAGCTCACCACCGGGGCGGGCCAGGGGGCTGACAGATACGCAGTATTTT. This sequence encodes CASSPPGRARGLTDTQYF.

V gene TRBV12-3 or TRBV12-4 combines with J gene TRBJ2-2; D is uncertain. V lost 3 bases and J lost 5, with 1 base in between. The CDR3 has 11 residues. This CDR3 is CASSFTGELFF. The CDR3 DNA sequence: TGTGCCAGCAGTTTTACCGGGGAGCTGTTTTTT.

The chain links TRBV4-3 to TRBJ1-6, with D uncertain. CDR3 length equals 15 residues. From germline, CDR1 is LGHNA and CDR2 YSLEER. V gave up 0 bases and J gave up 9 bases, with 12 bases separating them. CDR3 in DNA: TGCGCCAGCAGCCAAGATAAGGATTATTTTTCACCCCTCCACTTT. It yields the protein CASSQDKDYFSPLHF.

The chain links TRBV7-9 to TRBJ2-2; D uncertain. The CDR3 runs 15 residues. V was pared by 5 bases and J by 3 bases, with 13 bases between. The germline V gene encodes CDR1 SEHNR and CDR2 FQNEAQ (reference sequence). For the CDR3, the DNA is TGTGCCAGCAGCCCCCCGGGCGGTTACACCGGGGAGCTGTTTTTT. Translating it yields CASSPPGGYTGELFF.

The chain couples TRBV4-1 to TRBJ1-2, with 9 bases identical to TRBD1. J lost 5 bases, V lost 3 bases, and 7 bases had no gene match. The CDR3 is 15 amino acids. Germline CDR1 is MGHRA and CDR2 is YSYEKL. The CDR3 protein is CASSQAWGTGYGYTF. The CDR3 bases are TGCGCCAGCAGCCAGGCGTGGGGGACAGGGTATGGCTACACCTTC.

The chain carries TRBV18 and TRBJ1-2; 8 nucleotides agree with TRBD1. V lost 2 bases and J lost 1; bases outside the gene matches: 3. CDR3 length: 15 residues. CDR1 is KGHSH, CDR2 LQKENI, per germline. The CDR3 DNA is TGTGCCAGCTCACCAGGGACAGGCATTAACTATGGCTACACCTTC. This translates into CASSPGTGINYGYTF.

This rearrangement joins TRBV15 to TRBJ2-7, with D perhaps matching TRBD1 (7 bases). CDR3 length equals 15 residues. The V end lost 0 bases, the J end lost 4 bases, and 13 bases lay between the germline ends. Germline V lookup: CDR1 LNHNV, CDR2 YYDKDF (reference sequence). The DNA of the CDR3 is TGTGCCACCAGCAGAGATCGGGGGACAGTTTACGAGCAGTACTTC. Protein product: CATSRDRGTVYEQYF.

This rearrangement joins TRBV2 to TRBJ2-2; D may match TRBD1 or TRBD2 (5 bases each). V gave up 6 bases and J gave up 5 bases, with 13 bases separating them. The CDR3 is 14 amino acids. Germline-derived CDR1 and CDR2 are SNHLY and FYNNEI. The CDR3 here is CASSGDAGTGELFF. The CDR3 bases are TGTGCCAGCAGCGGGGACGCCGGGACCGGGGAGCTGTTTTTT.

The chain combines TRBV9 with TRBJ1-6; D gene unclear. The CDR3 contains 17 residues. Germline V gives CDR1 SGDLS, CDR2 YYNGEE. V was shortened by 1 base and J by 3 bases, with 14 bases between the two germline ends. The CDR3 sequence: CASSVSFAEDYNSPLHF. CDR3 DNA: TGTGCCAGCAGCGTATCGTTCGCGGAAGACTATAATTCACCCCTCCACTTT.

This sequence joins TRBV30 and TRBJ2-3; no reliable D call. This CDR3 comprises 12 residues. V lost 3 bases and J 5 bases, leaving 9 bases between the germline ends. The V gene's germline CDR1 is GTSNPN and CDR2 SVGIG (reference sequence). The CDR3 spells CAWRALGDTQYF. The CDR3 DNA follows: TGTGCCTGGAGGGCGTTAGGAGATACGCAGTATTTT.

The chain uses TRBV9 and TRBJ1-1, with D tentatively TRBD1 (5 bases). V lost 4 bases to trimming and J lost 5 bases, with 9 bases between them. Germline V gene data show CDR1 as SGDLS and CDR2 as YYNGEE. The CDR3 is made up of 12 amino acids. CDR3 amino acids: CASSPPGTEAFF. The CDR3 DNA reads TGTGCCAGCAGCCCTCCAGGGACTGAAGCTTTCTTT.

The V call is TRBV30, the J call TRBJ2-3, with D uncertain. CDR3 length: 12 amino acids. The germline V gene has CDR1 GTSNPN and CDR2 SVGIG (reference sequence). Trimming took 3 bases from V and 2 from J, leaving 6 bases between them. The CDR3 sequence is CAWSTLTDTQYF. The CDR3 nucleotides are TGTGCCTGGAGCACCCTCACAGATACGCAGTATTTT.

V usage is TRBV30 and J usage is TRBJ2-5, with a weak D call TRBD1 (5 bases). Trimming took off 2 bases at V and 2 bases at J, with 9 bases between the two ends. The CDR3 has 13 amino acids. Germline V gene sequence: CDR1 GTSNPN, CDR2 SVGIG (reference sequence). The CDR3 protein is CAWSTDNQETQYF. CDR3 nucleotide sequence: TGTGCCTGGAGTACGGACAATCAAGAGACCCAGTACTTC.